This T cell receptor beta chain was retrieved from a study of cytomegalovirus exposure and HLA in healthy donors. Overall study results and limits: Specificity for CMV antigens was confirmed in vitro for three of the CMV-associated chains. V- and J-gene trimming of TCR beta was linked (in a later analysis) to a missense DCLRE1C variant. TCR association rates varied by HLA locus in a later analysis, with DRB1 highest and HLA-C lowest.

PCR amplification relied on 60 Vbeta primers (plus 13 Jbeta primers). Sequencing used immunoSEQ multiplex PCR; TCRdb keeps in-frame clones, though not all of them. The sample yields about 94,000 clones, 60% to 80% seen once. Trimming removed 1 base from V and 1 base from J, with 16 bases in between. Germline V lookup: CDR1 SGHTA, CDR2 FQGTGA. The CDR3 runs 18 residues. A remark on this clone: Its antigen remains unknown.

Sequencing was done on a sample of PBMCs. The V gene is TRBV7-3, the J gene TRBJ2-2; D not certain. This sequence was found in a woman in her 40s in good health and CMV-seronegative. This chain's CDR3 is CASSLSQQILWNTGELFF. CDR3 DNA sequence: TGTGCCAGCAGCTTAAGTCAACAGATCCTCTGGAACACCGGGGAGCTGTTTTTT.